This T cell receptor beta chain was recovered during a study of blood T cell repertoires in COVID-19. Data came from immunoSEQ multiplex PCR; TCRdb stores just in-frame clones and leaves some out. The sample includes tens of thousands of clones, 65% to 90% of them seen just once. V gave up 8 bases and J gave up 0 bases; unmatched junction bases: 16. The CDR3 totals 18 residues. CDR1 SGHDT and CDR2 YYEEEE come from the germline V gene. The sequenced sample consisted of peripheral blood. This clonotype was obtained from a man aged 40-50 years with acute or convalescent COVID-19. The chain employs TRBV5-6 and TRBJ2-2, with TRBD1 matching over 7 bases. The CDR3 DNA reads TGTGCCAGAGACACTGACAGGGCGGACTTCCCGAACACCGGGGAGCTGTTTTTT. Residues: CARDTDRADFPNTGELFF. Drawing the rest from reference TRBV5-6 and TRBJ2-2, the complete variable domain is DAGVTQSPTHLIKTRGQQVTLRCSPKSGHDTVSWYQQALGQGPQFIFQYYEEEERQRGNFPDRFSGHQFPNYSSELNVNALLLGDSALYLCARDTDRADFPNTGELFFGEGSRLTVL.